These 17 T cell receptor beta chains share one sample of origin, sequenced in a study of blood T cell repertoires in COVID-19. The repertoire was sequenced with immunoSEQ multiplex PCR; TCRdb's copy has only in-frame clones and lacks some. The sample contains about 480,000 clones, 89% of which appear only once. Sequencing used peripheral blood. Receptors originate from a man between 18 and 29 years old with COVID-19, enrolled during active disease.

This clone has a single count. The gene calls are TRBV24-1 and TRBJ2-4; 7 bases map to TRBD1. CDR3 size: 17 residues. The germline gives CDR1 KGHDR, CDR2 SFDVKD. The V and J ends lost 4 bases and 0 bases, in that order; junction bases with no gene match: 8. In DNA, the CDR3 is TGTGCCACCAGTGAGACCGGGACAGATCTAGCCAAAAACATTCAGTACTTC. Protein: CATSETGTDLAKNIQYF.

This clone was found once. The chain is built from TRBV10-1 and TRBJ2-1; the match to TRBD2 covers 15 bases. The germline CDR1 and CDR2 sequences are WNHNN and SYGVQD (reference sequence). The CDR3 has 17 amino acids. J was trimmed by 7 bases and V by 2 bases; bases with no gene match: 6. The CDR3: CASSEGLAGGGGNEQFF. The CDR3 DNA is TGCGCCAGCAGTGAGGGACTAGCGGGAGGGGGGGGGAATGAGCAGTTCTTC.

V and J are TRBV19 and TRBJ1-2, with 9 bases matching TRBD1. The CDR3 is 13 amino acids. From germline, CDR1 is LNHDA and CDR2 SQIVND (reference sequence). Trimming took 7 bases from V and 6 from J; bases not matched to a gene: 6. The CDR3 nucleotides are TGTGCCAGTAAAACAGGGGGCGATGATGGCTACACCTTC. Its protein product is CASKTGGDDGYTF.

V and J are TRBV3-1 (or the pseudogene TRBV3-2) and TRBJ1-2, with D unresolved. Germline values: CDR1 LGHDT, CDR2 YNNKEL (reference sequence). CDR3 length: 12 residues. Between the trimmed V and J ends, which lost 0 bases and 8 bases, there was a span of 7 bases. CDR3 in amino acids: CASSQDSRGYTF. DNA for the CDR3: TGTGCCAGCAGCCAAGATAGTCGCGGCTACACCTTC.

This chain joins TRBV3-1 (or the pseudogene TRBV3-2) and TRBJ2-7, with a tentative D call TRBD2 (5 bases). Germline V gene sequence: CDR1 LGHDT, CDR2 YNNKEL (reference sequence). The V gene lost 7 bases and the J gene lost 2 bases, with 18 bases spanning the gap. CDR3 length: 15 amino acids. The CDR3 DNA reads TGTGCCAGCACCCGCGGAGGCGGCGGAACCTACGAGCAGTACTTC. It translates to CASTRGGGGTYEQYF.

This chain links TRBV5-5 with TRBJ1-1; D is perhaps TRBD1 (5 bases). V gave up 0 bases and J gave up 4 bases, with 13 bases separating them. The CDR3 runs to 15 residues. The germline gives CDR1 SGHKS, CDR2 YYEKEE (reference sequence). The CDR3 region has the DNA TGTGCCAGCAGCTTGGAAGGGGCGCTTCCCACTGAAGCTTTCTTT. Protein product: CASSLEGALPTEAFF.

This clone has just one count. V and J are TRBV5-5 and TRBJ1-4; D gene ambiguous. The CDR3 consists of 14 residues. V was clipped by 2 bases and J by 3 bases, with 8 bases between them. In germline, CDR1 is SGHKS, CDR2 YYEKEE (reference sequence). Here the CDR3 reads CASSFQQSNEKLFF. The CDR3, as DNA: TGTGCCAGCAGCTTTCAACAATCTAATGAAAAACTGTTTTTT.

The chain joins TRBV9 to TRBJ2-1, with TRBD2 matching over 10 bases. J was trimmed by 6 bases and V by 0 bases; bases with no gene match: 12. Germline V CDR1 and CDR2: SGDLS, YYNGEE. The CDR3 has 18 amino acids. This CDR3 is CASSVVGGGSGRSNEQFF. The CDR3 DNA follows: TGTGCCAGCAGCGTAGTAGGGGGCGGTAGCGGGAGGAGCAATGAGCAGTTCTTC.

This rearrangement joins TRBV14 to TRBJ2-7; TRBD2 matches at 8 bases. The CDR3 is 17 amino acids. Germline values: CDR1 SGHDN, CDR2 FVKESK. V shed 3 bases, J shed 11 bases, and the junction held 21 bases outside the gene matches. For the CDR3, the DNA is TGTGCCAGCAGCCACCCTTACGGTGAGAGCGGGAGTAGAAGCAAGTACTTC. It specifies CASSHPYGESGSRSKYF.

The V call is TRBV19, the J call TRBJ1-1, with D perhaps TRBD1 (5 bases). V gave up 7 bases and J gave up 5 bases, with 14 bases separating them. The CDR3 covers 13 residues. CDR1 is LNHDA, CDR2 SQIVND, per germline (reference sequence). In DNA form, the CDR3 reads TGTGCCAGTACTAAAACGTCAGGGACTGAAGCTTTCTTT. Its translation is CASTKTSGTEAFF.

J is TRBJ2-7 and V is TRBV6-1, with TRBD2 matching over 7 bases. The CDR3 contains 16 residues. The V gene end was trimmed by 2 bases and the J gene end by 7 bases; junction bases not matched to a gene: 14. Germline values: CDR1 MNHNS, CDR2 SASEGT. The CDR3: CASSERESVGGIEQYF. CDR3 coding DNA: TGTGCCAGCAGTGAAAGAGAGTCTGTCGGGGGGATTGAGCAGTACTTC.

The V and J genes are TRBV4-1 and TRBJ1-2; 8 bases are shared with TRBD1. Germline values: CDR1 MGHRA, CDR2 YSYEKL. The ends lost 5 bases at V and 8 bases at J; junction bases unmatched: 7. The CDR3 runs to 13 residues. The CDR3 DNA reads TGCGCCAGCAGCAACCGGGACAGGCTGGGCTACACCTTC. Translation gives CASSNRDRLGYTF.

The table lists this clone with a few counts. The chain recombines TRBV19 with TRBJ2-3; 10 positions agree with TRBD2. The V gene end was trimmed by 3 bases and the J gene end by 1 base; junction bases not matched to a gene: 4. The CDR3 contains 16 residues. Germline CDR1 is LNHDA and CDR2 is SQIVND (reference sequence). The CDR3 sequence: CASSIGSGGRTDTQYF. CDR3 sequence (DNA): TGTGCCAGTAGTATCGGTAGCGGGGGGCGCACAGATACGCAGTATTTT.

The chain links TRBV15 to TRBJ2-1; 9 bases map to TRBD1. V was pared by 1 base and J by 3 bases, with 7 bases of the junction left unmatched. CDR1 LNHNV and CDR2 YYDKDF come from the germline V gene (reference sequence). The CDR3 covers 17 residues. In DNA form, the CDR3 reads TGTGCCACCAGCAGAGTGACAGGGGGGTTTGGCTACAATGAGCAGTTCTTC. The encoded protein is CATSRVTGGFGYNEQFF.

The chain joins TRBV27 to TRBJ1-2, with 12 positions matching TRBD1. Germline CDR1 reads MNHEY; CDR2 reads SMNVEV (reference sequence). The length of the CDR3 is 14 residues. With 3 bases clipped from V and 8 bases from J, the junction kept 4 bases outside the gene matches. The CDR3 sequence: CASSFSGQGAGYTF. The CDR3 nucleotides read TGTGCCAGCAGTTTCTCGGGACAGGGGGCCGGCTACACCTTC.

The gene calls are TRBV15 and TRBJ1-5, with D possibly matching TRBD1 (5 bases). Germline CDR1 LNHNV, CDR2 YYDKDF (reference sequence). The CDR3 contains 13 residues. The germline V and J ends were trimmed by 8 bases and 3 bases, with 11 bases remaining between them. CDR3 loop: CATGARSNQPQHF. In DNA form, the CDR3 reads TGTGCCACCGGGGCCCGATCCAATCAGCCCCAGCATTTT.

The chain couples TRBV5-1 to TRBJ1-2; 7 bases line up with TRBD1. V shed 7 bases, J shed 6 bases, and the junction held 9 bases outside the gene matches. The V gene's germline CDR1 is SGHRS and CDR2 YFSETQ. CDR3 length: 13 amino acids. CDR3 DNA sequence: TGCGCCAGCGCGACAGGGCCGGGGAATGGCTACACCTTC. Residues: CASATGPGNGYTF.